Sequencing of this TCR beta chain was carried out in a study of patients and donors after allogeneic stem cell transplantation. TCRdb used MiXCR to reprocess the RT-PCR reads, holding one entry per CDR3 protein. The sample yields under 200,000 distinct CDR3 sequences, around 30% seen once. The junction had 8 bases not matched to a gene; V was cut back by 5 bases and J by 3 bases. Germline CDR1 is DFQATT and CDR2 is SNEGSKA (reference sequence). The CDR3 totals 15 residues. Sequenced material: blood, either unsorted or a sorted T cell fraction (not recorded which). The receptor was derived from a human donor who was either an allogeneic HSCT recipient or a stem cell or donor lymphocyte infusion donor (not recorded which). It is not recorded whose cells these are; they may come from a transplant donor. The J gene is TRBJ2-1, the V gene TRBV20-1; TRBD2 agrees at 9 bases. The DNA of the CDR3 is TGCAGTGCTGATAGCGGGAGAGCGGGCTACAATGAGCAGTTCTTC. It translates to CSADSGRAGYNEQFF.